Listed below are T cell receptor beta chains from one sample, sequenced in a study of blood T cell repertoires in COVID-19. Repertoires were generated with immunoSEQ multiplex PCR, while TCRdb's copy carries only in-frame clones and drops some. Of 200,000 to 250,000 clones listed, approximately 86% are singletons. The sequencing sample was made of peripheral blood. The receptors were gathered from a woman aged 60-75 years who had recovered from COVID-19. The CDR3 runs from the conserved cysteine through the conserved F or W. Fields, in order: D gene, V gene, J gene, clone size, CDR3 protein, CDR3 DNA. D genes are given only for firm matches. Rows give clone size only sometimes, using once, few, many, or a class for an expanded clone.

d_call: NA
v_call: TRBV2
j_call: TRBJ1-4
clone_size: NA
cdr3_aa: CASRNYRGNEKLFF
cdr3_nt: TGTGCCAGCAGGAACTACCGAGGGAATGAAAAACTGTTTTTT

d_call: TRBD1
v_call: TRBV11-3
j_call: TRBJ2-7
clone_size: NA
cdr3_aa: CASSGAVDRGGEQYF
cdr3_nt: TGTGCCAGCAGCGGGGCCGTGGACAGGGGTGGCGAGCAGTACTTC

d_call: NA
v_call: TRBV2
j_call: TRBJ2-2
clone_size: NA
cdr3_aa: CASSYTSLTGELFF
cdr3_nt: TGTGCCAGCAGTTATACTAGTTTGACAGGGGAGCTGTTTTTT

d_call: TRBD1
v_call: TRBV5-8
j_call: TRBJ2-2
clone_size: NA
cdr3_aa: CAISRGTANTGELFF
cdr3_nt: TGTGCCATCAGCAGGGGGACAGCAAACACCGGGGAGCTGTTTTTT

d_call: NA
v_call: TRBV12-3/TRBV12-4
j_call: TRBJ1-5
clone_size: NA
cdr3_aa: CASSLQVYQPQHF
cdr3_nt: TGTGCCAGCAGTTTGCAGGTTTATCAGCCCCAGCATTTT

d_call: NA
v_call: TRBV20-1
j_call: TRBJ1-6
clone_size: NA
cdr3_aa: CSARAQITLHF
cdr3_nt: TGCAGTGCTAGGGCTCAGATCACCCTCCACTTT

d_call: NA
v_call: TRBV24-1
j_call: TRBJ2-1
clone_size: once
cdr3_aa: CATSDPTGSSYNEQFF
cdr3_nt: TGTGCCACCAGTGACCCCACAGGTAGCTCCTACAATGAGCAGTTCTTC

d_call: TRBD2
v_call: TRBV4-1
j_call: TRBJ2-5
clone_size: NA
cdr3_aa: CASSPGTSLQETQYF
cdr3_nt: TGCGCCAGCAGCCCAGGGACTAGCTTACAAGAGACCCAGTACTTC

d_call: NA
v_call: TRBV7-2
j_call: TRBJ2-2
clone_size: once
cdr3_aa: CASSLPRGSGNTGELFF
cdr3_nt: TGTGCCAGCAGTTTACCTAGAGGTAGCGGGAACACCGGGGAGCTGTTTTTT

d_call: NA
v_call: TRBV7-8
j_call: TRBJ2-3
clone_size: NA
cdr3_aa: CASSFERALSPQYF
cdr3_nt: TGTGCCAGCAGCTTCGAGCGGGCCTTAAGCCCGCAGTATTTT

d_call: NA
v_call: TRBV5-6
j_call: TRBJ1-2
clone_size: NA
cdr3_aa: CASSLLAGQGYTF
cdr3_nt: TGTGCCAGCAGCTTGCTTGCAGGGCAGGGCTACACCTTC

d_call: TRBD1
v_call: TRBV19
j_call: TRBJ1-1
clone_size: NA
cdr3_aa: CASSRLWDRKYTEAFF
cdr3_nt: TGTGCCAGTAGCCGCCTTTGGGACAGAAAATACACTGAAGCTTTCTTT

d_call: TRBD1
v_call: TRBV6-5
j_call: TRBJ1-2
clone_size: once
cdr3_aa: CASRLGQGPYYGYTF
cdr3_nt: TGTGCCAGCAGGCTAGGACAGGGACCGTACTATGGCTACACCTTC

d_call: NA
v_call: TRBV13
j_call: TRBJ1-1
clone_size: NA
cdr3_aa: CASSFGGGTEAFF
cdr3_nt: TGTGCCAGCAGCTTTGGGGGAGGGACTGAAGCTTTCTTT

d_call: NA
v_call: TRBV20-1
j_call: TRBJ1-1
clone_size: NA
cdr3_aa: CSALEAFF
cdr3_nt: TGCAGTGCCTTGGAAGCTTTCTTT

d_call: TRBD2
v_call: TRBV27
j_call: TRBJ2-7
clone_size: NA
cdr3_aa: CASSLVLLAGGLGEQYF
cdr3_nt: TGTGCCAGCAGTTTAGTGTTGCTAGCGGGGGGTCTAGGGGAGCAGTACTTC

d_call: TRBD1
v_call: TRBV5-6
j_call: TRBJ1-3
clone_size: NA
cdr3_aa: CASSLLDRDSGNTIYF
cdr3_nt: TGTGCCAGCAGCCTCCTCGACAGGGACTCTGGAAACACCATATATTTT

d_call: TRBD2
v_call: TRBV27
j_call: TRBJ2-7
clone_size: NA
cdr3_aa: CASRRGGDYEQYF
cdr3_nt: TGTGCCAGCCGTCGCGGGGGGGACTACGAGCAGTACTTC

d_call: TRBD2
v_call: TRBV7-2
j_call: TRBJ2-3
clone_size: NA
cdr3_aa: CASSLGIAGGTDTQYF
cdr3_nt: TGTGCCAGCAGCTTGGGGATAGCGGGGGGTACAGATACGCAGTATTTT

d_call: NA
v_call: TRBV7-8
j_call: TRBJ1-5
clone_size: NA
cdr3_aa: CASSGQYSNQPQHF
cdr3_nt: TGTGCCAGCAGCGGCCAGTATAGCAATCAGCCCCAGCATTTT

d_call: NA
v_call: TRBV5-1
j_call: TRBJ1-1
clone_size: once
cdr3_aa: CASNLNRDTEAFF
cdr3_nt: TGCGCCAGCAACCTCAACAGGGACACTGAAGCTTTCTTT

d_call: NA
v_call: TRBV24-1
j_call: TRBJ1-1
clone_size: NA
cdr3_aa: CATAGGDTEAFF
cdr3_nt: TGTGCCACCGCGGGGGGGGACACTGAAGCTTTCTTT

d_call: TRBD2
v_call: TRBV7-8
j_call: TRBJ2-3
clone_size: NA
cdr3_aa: CASSLLAGEADTQYF
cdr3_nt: TGTGCCAGCAGCTTATTGGCGGGAGAGGCAGATACGCAGTATTTT

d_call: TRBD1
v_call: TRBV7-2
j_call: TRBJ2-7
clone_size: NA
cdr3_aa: CASSPTGGPGDEQYF
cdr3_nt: TGTGCCAGCAGCCCCACAGGGGGGCCAGGCGACGAGCAGTACTTC

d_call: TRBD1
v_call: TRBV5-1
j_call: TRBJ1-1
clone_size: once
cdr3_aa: CASSLRQGPAEAFF
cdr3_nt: TGCGCCAGCAGTTTAAGACAGGGGCCCGCTGAAGCTTTCTTT

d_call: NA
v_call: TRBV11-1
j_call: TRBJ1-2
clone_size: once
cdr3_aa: CASSLARAAGGYTF
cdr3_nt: TGTGCCAGCAGCTTAGCGCGGGCAGCTGGAGGCTACACCTTC

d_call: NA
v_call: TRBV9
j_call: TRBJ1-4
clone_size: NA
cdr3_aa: CASSATQGRGEKLFF
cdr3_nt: TGTGCCAGCAGCGCCACCCAGGGTAGGGGTGAAAAACTGTTTTTT

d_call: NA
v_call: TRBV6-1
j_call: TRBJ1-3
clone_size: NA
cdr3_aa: CASSEQRRSGNTIYF
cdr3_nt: TGTGCCAGCAGTGAGCAGCGACGGTCTGGAAACACCATATATTTT

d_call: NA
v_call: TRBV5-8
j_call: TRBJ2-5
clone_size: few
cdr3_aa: CASSLGAETQYF
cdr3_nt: TGTGCCAGCAGCCTCGGAGCAGAGACCCAGTACTTC

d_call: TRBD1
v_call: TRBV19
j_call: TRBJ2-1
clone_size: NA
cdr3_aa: CARQGAAYNEQFF
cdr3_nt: TGTGCCAGACAGGGGGCGGCCTACAATGAGCAGTTCTTC

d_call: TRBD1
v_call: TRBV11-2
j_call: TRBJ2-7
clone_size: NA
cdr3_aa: CASSLVSRDRVNEQYF
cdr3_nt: TGTGCCAGCAGCTTAGTAAGTAGGGACAGGGTCAACGAGCAGTACTTC

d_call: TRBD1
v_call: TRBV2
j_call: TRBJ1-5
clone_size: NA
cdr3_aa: CASSEDRYYQPQHF
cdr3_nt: TGTGCCAGCAGTGAGGACAGGTACTATCAGCCCCAGCATTTT

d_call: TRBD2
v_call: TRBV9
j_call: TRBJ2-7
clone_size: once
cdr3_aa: CASSASMGGGRNEQYF
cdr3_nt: TGTGCCAGCAGCGCCTCCATGGGCGGGGGGCGAAACGAGCAGTACTTC

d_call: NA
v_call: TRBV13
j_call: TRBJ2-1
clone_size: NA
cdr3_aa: CASSLDYRRGFDEQFF
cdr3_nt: TGTGCCAGCAGCTTAGACTATCGCCGAGGGTTCGATGAGCAGTTCTTC

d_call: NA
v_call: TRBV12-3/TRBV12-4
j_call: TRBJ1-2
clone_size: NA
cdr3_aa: CVSSPGINYGYTF
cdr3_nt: TGTGTCAGCAGCCCCGGTATTAACTATGGCTACACCTTC

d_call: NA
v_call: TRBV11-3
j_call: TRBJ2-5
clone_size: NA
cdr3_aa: CASSPDTEETQYF
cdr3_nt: TGTGCCAGCAGCCCGGACACTGAAGAGACCCAGTACTTC

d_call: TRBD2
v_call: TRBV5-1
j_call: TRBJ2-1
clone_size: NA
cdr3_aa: CATRGGVGNEQFF
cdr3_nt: TGCGCCACCCGGGGGGGAGTTGGCAATGAGCAGTTCTTC

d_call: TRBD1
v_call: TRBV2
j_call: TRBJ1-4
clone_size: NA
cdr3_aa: CASSALRGTNEKLFF
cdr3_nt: TGTGCCAGCAGTGCCCTCAGGGGGACTAATGAAAAACTGTTTTTT

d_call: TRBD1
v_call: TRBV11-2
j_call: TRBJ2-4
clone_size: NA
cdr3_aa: CASISTGANIQYF
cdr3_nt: TGTGCCAGCATCTCAACAGGGGCAAACATTCAGTACTTC

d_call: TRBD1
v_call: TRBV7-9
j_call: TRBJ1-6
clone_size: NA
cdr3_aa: CASSLREGTGDSPLHF
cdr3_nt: TGTGCCAGCAGCTTAAGGGAGGGGACAGGGGATTCACCCCTCCACTTT

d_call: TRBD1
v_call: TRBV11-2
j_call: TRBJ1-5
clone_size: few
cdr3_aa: CASSSGAGGSNQPQHF
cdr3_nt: TGTGCCAGCAGTTCTGGGGCAGGGGGCTCCAATCAGCCCCAGCATTTT

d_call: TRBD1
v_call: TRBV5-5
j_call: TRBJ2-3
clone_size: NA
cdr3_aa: CASSRNRDRSTDTQYF
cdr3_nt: TGTGCCAGCAGCCGAAACCGGGACAGAAGCACAGATACGCAGTATTTT

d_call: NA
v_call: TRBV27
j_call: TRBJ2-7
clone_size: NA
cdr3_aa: CASSLSREAYEQYF
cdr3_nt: TGTGCCAGCAGTTTATCGCGAGAAGCCTACGAGCAGTACTTC

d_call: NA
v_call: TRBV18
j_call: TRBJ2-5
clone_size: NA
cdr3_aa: CASSPVQGKETQYF
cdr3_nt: TGTGCCAGCTCACCAGTCCAGGGGAAAGAGACCCAGTACTTC

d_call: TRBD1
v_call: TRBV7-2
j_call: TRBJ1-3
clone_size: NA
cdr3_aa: CASSRPGTGFGNTIYF
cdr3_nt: TGTGCCAGCAGCCGTCCCGGGACAGGGTTTGGAAACACCATATATTTT

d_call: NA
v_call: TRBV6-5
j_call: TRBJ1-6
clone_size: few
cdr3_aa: CASRDSSYNSPLHF
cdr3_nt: TGTGCCAGCAGGGACAGCTCCTATAATTCACCCCTCCACTTT

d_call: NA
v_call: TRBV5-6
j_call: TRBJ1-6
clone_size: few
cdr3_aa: CASSLDPSSYNSPLHF
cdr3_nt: TGTGCCAGCAGCTTGGATCCGAGCTCCTATAATTCACCCCTCCACTTT

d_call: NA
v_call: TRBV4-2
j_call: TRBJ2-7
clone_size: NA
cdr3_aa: CASSQDPNRVAEQYF
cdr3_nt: TGTGCCAGCAGCCAAGATCCGAACAGGGTTGCCGAGCAGTACTTC

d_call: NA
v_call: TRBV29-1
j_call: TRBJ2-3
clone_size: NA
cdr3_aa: CTCGGEGTDTQYF
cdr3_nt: TGCACCTGTGGCGGGGAAGGGACAGATACGCAGTATTTT

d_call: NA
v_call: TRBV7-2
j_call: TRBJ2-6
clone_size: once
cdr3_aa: CASSSYVAGANVLTF
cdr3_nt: TGTGCCAGCAGCTCGTACGTCGCGGGGGCCAACGTCCTGACTTTC

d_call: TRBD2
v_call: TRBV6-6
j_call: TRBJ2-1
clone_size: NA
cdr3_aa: CASGQLAGGLNEQFF
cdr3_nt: TGTGCCAGCGGCCAACTAGCGGGGGGGCTAAATGAGCAGTTCTTC